This T cell receptor beta chain was observed in a study of T cell responses to AZD1222 COVID-19 vaccine. Findings and limits, study-wide: The donor cohort was predominantly white British with a female majority, and clonal diversity may have been underestimated.

With respect to this clone: Its antigen is not known.

Sequenced by immunoSEQ multiplex PCR; TCRdb stores in-frame clones only, minus some. The sample includes about 170,000 clones, roughly nine tenths seen only once; the top ten take around 1.1%. The TCR was taken from an adult who received the AZD1222 COVID-19 vaccine. Sample: peripheral blood, taken 28 days after the second AZD1222 dose.

The CDR3 coding sequence is TGTGCCAGCAGTTACGGTGGGACAGGGGGCGAGGTGCAGTACTTC. Residues: CASSYGGTGGEVQYF. The chain recombines TRBV6-6 with TRBJ2-7; 12 bases line up with TRBD1. The germline CDR1 and CDR2 sequences are MNHNY and SVGAGI (reference sequence). With 2 bases clipped from V and 9 bases from J, the junction kept 8 bases outside the gene matches. The CDR3 covers 15 residues.